This TCR beta chain comes out of a study of shared clonotypes between healthy human individuals. Germline V gene data show CDR1 as SEHNR and CDR2 as FQNEAQ (reference sequence). Deletions cut 3 bases from V and 7 bases from J, with 12 bases between. This CDR3 has 14 residues. CD45RO-negative CD8 cells positively selected for CCR7 made up the naive population, which excluded terminally differentiated effector memory CD45RA+ cells. All donors were Caucasian adults living in Nashville, Tennessee. Notes on the study in general: Inspection by rarefaction showed sorted-subset sequencing to be incomplete despite large depth.

Sorted-subset replicate PCRs used 150 to 200 ng of genomic DNA. This amount corresponded to approximately 30,000 T cell genomes. Clones were sequenced by immunoSEQ multiplex PCR, and TCRdb holds only the in-frame ones, with some missing. The sample includes about 580,000 clones, 95% to 98% seen only once; the top ten take approximately 0.3%. Concerning this clone: The antigen remains unidentified.

Source material: naive CD8+ T cells sorted from blood. The chain has TRBV7-9 and TRBJ2-2; D ambiguous. This TCR was recovered from a man aged 30 to 39 in good health. The CDR3 loop reads CASSFNSPSGELFF. Here the CDR3 DNA reads TGTGCCAGCAGCTTTAACAGTCCGAGCGGGGAGCTGTTTTTT.